These T cell receptor beta chains were read from a single sample in a study of shared clonotypes between healthy human individuals. Produced via immunoSEQ multiplex PCR; TCRdb's table is partial and in-frame only. The repertoire holds about 2 million clones, with 85% to 95% as singletons. The source material was naive CD4+ T cells sorted from blood. The receptors shown here come from a man between 18 and 29 years old in good health. Both conserved end residues are part of each CDR3. The D gene is left open where the match is weak. Clone size is stated in some rows and not others, as once, few, many or a class when expanded.

V gene	J gene	clone size	D gene	CDR3 DNA	CDR3 protein
TRBV7-3	TRBJ2-1	once	TRBD1	TGTGCCAGCAGCGATAACGGGAAGGGGGCAAATGAGCAGTTCTTC	CASSDNGKGANEQFF
TRBV18	TRBJ2-7	once	NA	TGTGCCAGCTCACCGCAGGGAGACAAGCAGTACTTC	CASSPQGDKQYF
TRBV10-1	TRBJ2-1	NA	TRBD2	TGCGCCAGCAGTGAGCGGCTAGCGGGGAGCTCCTACAATGAGCAGTTCTTC	CASSERLAGSSYNEQFF
TRBV28	TRBJ1-1	once	NA	TGTGCCAGCAGTTTATCGGGGGTCGGGATGAACAGTGGAGCTTTCTTT	CASSLSGVGMNSGAFF
TRBV11-1	TRBJ1-1	NA	NA	TGTGCCAGCAGCTTAAGCCGCTTCGGGTATGAGAACACTGAAGCTTTCTTT	CASSLSRFGYENTEAFF
TRBV7-2	TRBJ1-1	NA	NA	TGTGCCAGCAGCACCAGTGGCCTCGGGGGGGAAGCTTTCTTT	CASSTSGLGGEAFF
TRBV5-1	TRBJ1-1	NA	NA	TGCGCCAGCAGCTCTCAGGCAGAGAACACTGAAGCTTTCTTT	CASSSQAENTEAFF
TRBV19	TRBJ1-5	NA	TRBD1	TGTGCCAGTAGTGTCGACAGGGGAGGCAATCAGCCCCAGCATTTT	CASSVDRGGNQPQHF
TRBV11-3	TRBJ2-3	NA	NA	TGTGCCAGCAGCCTAGGGACTCTTAGCACAGATACGCAGTATTTT	CASSLGTLSTDTQYF
TRBV12-5	TRBJ1-1	NA	NA	TGTGCTAGTGGTTTGCTCCGATCCAGACAGGCGAACACTGAAGCTTTCTTT	CASGLLRSRQANTEAFF
TRBV9	TRBJ1-6	once	TRBD1	TGTGCCAGCAGCGAGAGGACAGGGGGAAATTCACCCCTCCACTTT	CASSERTGGNSPLHF
TRBV29-1	TRBJ1-1	NA	NA	TGCAGCGTTGACCCCCGACTTGGCACTGAAGCTTTCTTT	CSVDPRLGTEAFF
TRBV7-2	TRBJ2-7	NA	TRBD2	TGTGCCAGCAGCTTAGCGCTGGTAGCGGGGGGACCCTACGAGCAGTACTTC	CASSLALVAGGPYEQYF
TRBV4-2	TRBJ1-2	NA	NA	TGTGCCAGCAGCCAAGATTCGGCAGGGCCGAACTATGGCTACACCTTC	CASSQDSAGPNYGYTF
TRBV6-6	TRBJ2-2	NA	NA	TGTGCCAGCAGCCGACAGGGAGGGGACACCGGGGAGCTGTTTTTT	CASSRQGGDTGELFF
TRBV6-1	TRBJ1-1	once	NA	TGTGCCAGCAGTGAAATGCCCGGGCTGAAAGCTGAAGCTTTCTTT	CASSEMPGLKAEAFF